What follows are 18 T cell receptor beta chains derived from one specimen sequenced in a study of T-cell memory formation after mild COVID-19. MiXCR was run by TCRdb on the 5' RACE reads, yielding one entry per CDR3 protein. The sample holds 450,000 to 650,000 distinct CDR3 sequences, roughly 20% seen once. What was sequenced was PBMCs or a T cell subset sorted from them (not recorded which). Every receptor here comes from an adult woman who had mild COVID-19 (a few samples of this study predate the infection). Cell type and time point are not known.

The chain couples TRBV10-3 to TRBJ2-7; 11 bases match TRBD1. Trimming removed 4 bases from V and 0 bases from J; junction bases left unmatched: 2. The CDR3 has 15 amino acids. From germline, CDR1 is ENHRY and CDR2 SYGVKD. The chain's CDR3 is CAISGGTGGSYEQYF. Here the CDR3 DNA reads TGTGCCATCAGTGGCGGGACAGGGGGCTCCTACGAGCAGTACTTC.

The rearrangement links TRBV7-9 to TRBJ2-4; D possibly corresponds to TRBD2 (6 bases). This CDR3 comprises 18 residues. Trimming took 4 bases from V and 1 from J, leaving 20 bases between them. Looked up from germline, CDR1 is SEHNR and CDR2 is FQNEAQ (reference sequence). The DNA of the CDR3 is TGTGCCAGCAGCTCCGGGGGTTGGCTCGAGGCGGCCAAAAACATTCAGTACTTC. Its translation is CASSSGGWLEAAKNIQYF.

A few counts support this clonotype. The chain carries TRBV19 and TRBJ2-1; D is perhaps TRBD2 (5 bases). V lost 1 base, J lost 2 bases, and 15 bases lay in between. The CDR3 totals 17 residues. The germline gives CDR1 LNHDA, CDR2 SQIVND (reference sequence). CDR3 amino acids: CASSIVLGVATYNEQFF. The DNA for the CDR3 is TGTGCCAGTAGTATAGTCCTTGGGGTAGCGACCTACAATGAGCAGTTCTTC.

This clonotype was observed a few times. This chain connects TRBV5-1 to TRBJ2-1; 7 nucleotides match TRBD1. CDR3 length: 15 amino acids. J was trimmed by 4 bases and V by 5 bases; bases with no gene match: 9. Germline assignment: CDR1 SGHRS and CDR2 YFSETQ. CDR3 amino acids: CASREATGWYNEQFF. CDR3 sequence (DNA): TGCGCCAGCAGAGAAGCGACAGGGTGGTACAATGAGCAGTTCTTC.

Concerning this clonotype itself: At one end, the junction sequence differs from germline, possibly due to a read error. V gene TRBV6-5 combines with J gene TRBJ2-7; the D call may be TRBD1 or TRBD2 (5 bases each). Germline CDR1 is MNHEY and CDR2 is SVGAGI. This CDR3 region has 11 residues. The CDR3: CASVGPYEQYF. CDR3 nucleotide sequence: TGCGCGTCGGTGGGACCCTACGAGCAGTACTTC.

This chain joins TRBV15 and TRBJ1-5; 8 bases are shared with TRBD1. With V trimmed by 3 bases and J by 3 bases, 7 bases remained unmatched. The length of the CDR3 is 16 residues. In germline, CDR1 is LNHNV, CDR2 YYDKDF (reference sequence). CDR3 sequence reads: CATSRAGQGANQPQHF. The CDR3 DNA reads TGTGCCACCAGCAGGGCTGGGCAGGGGGCCAATCAGCCCCAGCATTTT.

This clonotype appeared a few times. This chain uses TRBV7-6 with TRBJ2-5; 8 bases map to TRBD1. The CDR3 consists of 16 residues. With 0 bases clipped from V and 7 bases from J, the junction kept 10 bases outside the gene matches. From germline, CDR1 is SGHVS and CDR2 FNYEAQ. In nucleotides, the CDR3 is TGTGCCAGCAGCTTAGCTGGGACAGGCTCCGGGGGGACCCAGTACTTC. Its translation: CASSLAGTGSGGTQYF. The variable domain in full, completed from reference TRBV7-6 and TRBJ2-5, reads GAGVSQSPRYKVTKRGQDVALRCDPISGHVSLYWYRQALGQGPEFLTYFNYEAQQDKSGLPNDRFSAERPEGSISTLTIQRTEQRDSAMYRCASSLAGTGSGGTQYFGPGTRLLVL.

The chain couples TRBV6-2 or TRBV6-3 to TRBJ2-1, with 7 bases identical to TRBD2. There are 16 residues in the CDR3. In germline, CDR1 is MNHEY, CDR2 SVGEGT. The V segment lost 5 bases and the J segment 4 bases; nucleotides outside the gene matches: 11. This chain's CDR3 is CASSAPGLRLYNEQFF. In DNA form, the CDR3 reads TGTGCCAGCAGTGCCCCGGGACTACGTTTATACAATGAGCAGTTCTTC.

The chain has TRBV10-2 and TRBJ2-1, with TRBD2 matching 8 bases. The CDR3 is 15 amino acids. Germline V CDR1 and CDR2: WSHSY, SAAADI. V lost 3 bases and J lost 5; bases outside the gene matches: 6. CDR3 DNA: TGCGCCAGCAGTGATCGGACTAGCAGCCACAATGAGCAGTTCTTC. It codes for CASSDRTSSHNEQFF.

V and J are TRBV7-8 and TRBJ2-1; no reliable D call. The CDR3 covers 14 residues. Per germline, CDR1 SGHVS and CDR2 FQNEAQ. V lost 5 bases and J lost 2, with 10 bases in between. CDR3: CASSPDLTYNEQFF. The CDR3 nucleotides are TGTGCCAGCAGCCCCGACCTGACCTACAATGAGCAGTTCTTC.

This clonotype was observed a few times. The chain joins TRBV12-3 or TRBV12-4 to TRBJ2-3, with 8 bases aligning to TRBD1. The CDR3 runs 16 residues. V gave up 5 bases and J gave up 2 bases; unmatched junction bases: 9. The CDR3 sequence is CASSPGTGLSTDTQYF. Written as DNA, the CDR3 is TGTGCCAGCAGTCCGGGGACAGGTCTCTCCACAGATACGCAGTATTTT.

The chain employs TRBV5-1 and TRBJ2-4, with TRBD2 matching 7 bases. J was trimmed by 15 bases and V by 4 bases; bases with no gene match: 16. In germline, CDR1 is SGHRS, CDR2 YFSETQ. This CDR3 has 14 residues. The CDR3 protein is CASSLRHEAGRRYF. The CDR3 DNA follows: TGCGCCAGCAGCCTACGGCACGAAGCGGGGAGGAGGTACTTC.

This rearrangement joins TRBV4-1 to TRBJ1-6, with D maybe TRBD1 (5 bases). The V end was cut by 1 base, the J end by 8 bases, with 12 bases between. The CDR3 extends over 15 amino acids. In germline, CDR1 is MGHRA, CDR2 YSYEKL. CDR3 amino acids: CASSQVGDGYSPLHF. DNA of the CDR3: TGCGCCAGCAGCCAAGTGGGGGATGGGTATTCACCCCTCCACTTT.

This clonotype was recorded a few times. The chain recombines TRBV7-9 with TRBJ2-6, with a tentative D call TRBD1 (5 bases). Germline-derived CDR1 and CDR2 are SEHNR and FQNEAQ (reference sequence). V was cut by 5 bases and J by 0 bases, with 8 bases left in between. CDR3 length equals 15 residues. The CDR3 DNA is TGTGCCAGCAGCCTGGACACCTCTGGGGCCAACGTCCTGACTTTC. Translation: CASSLDTSGANVLTF.

V gene TRBV29-1 combines with J gene TRBJ2-7, with D uncertain. CDR3 length equals 13 residues. Trimming took 7 bases from V and 0 from J, leaving 13 bases between them. Germline loops: CDR1 SQVTM, CDR2 ANQGSEA. CDR3 amino acids: CSAWAADSYEQYF. CDR3 nucleotides: TGCAGCGCATGGGCAGCTGACTCCTACGAGCAGTACTTC.

Here the CDR3 DNA reads TGCGCCAGCAGCCCGGCCGGAAGCTCTGGAAACACCATATATTTT. Translated: CASSPAGSSGNTIYF. The chain uses TRBV5-1 and TRBJ1-3, with D uncertain. The V gene lost 4 bases and the J gene lost 0 bases, with 11 bases spanning the gap. This CDR3 comprises 15 residues. Germline-derived CDR1 and CDR2 are SGHRS and YFSETQ.

In its sample, this clonotype was seen a few times. The chain links TRBV9 to TRBJ1-1; D is undetermined. Trimming pared 4 bases from V and 0 bases from J, leaving 13 bases between. Germline V lookup: CDR1 SGDLS, CDR2 YYNGEE. The CDR3 contains 15 residues. CDR3 sequence (DNA): TGTGCCAGCAGCTCAGAATGGGGAATGAACACTGAAGCTTTCTTT. It translates to CASSSEWGMNTEAFF. Looking up the rest from reference TRBV9 and TRBJ1-1 gives the full variable domain: DSGVTQTPKHLITATGQRVTLRCSPRSGDLSVYWYQQSLDQGLQFLIQYYNGEERAKGNILERFSAQQFPDLHSELNLSSLELGDSALYFCASSSEWGMNTEAFFGQGTRLTVV.

This clonotype turned up a few times. The chain joins TRBV6-5 to TRBJ1-2; 9 positions agree with TRBD1. V trimming: 0 bases; J trimming: 4 bases; junction bases outside the gene matches: 6. Germline CDR1 reads MNHEY; CDR2 reads SVGAGI. The CDR3 totals 16 residues. The CDR3 sequence: CASSYSDRGFFYGYTF. Here the CDR3 DNA reads TGTGCCAGCAGTTACTCCGACAGGGGGTTTTTCTATGGCTACACCTTC.